Shown below are 14 T cell receptor beta chains from a single sample sequenced in a study of blood T cells in healthy people across ages. Then a second PCR, running about 7 to 11 cycles, was carried out with a sample-barcoded 5' primer and a J-beta primer mix. TCRdb used MiXCR to reprocess the 5' RACE reads, holding one entry per CDR3 protein. The data show about a million distinct CDR3 sequences, roughly two fifths seen once. Sequenced input: blood. Receptors originate from a man aged 18 to 30 in good health.

This clonotype was recorded a few times. The J gene is TRBJ2-3, the V gene TRBV20-1, with a tentative D call TRBD2 (5 bases). With 0 bases removed from V and 2 bases from J, the gap between germline ends came to 15 bases. The length of the CDR3 is 16 residues. Germline-derived CDR1 and CDR2 are DFQATT and SNEGSKA (reference sequence). The CDR3 is CSARDLGNLPTDTQYF. CDR3 nucleotides: TGCAGTGCTAGAGATCTCGGGAATCTGCCCACAGATACGCAGTATTTT.

V gene TRBV27 combines with J gene TRBJ1-4; no definite D call. The CDR3 totals 16 residues. V was cut by 2 bases and J by 0 bases, with 10 bases left in between. Germline CDR1 reads MNHEY; CDR2 reads SMNVEV (reference sequence). The CDR3 coding sequence is TGTGCCAGCAGTTTAAAAAGCAGGACAACTAATGAAAAACTGTTTTTT. Protein product: CASSLKSRTTNEKLFF.

This clonotype has just a few counts. The chain links TRBV7-6 to TRBJ1-6; TRBD1 is a possible D gene (6 bases). Germline V CDR1 and CDR2: SGHVS, FNYEAQ. Between the trimmed V and J ends, which lost 5 bases and 5 bases, there was a span of 13 bases. This CDR3 contains 15 residues. The CDR3, as DNA: TGTGCCAGCAGCCTCCGGACAGTTCATAATTCACCCCTCCACTTT. Its translation is CASSLRTVHNSPLHF.

This clonotype occurred many times. The rearrangement joins TRBV5-5 to TRBJ2-5, with unresolved D. Germline values: CDR1 SGHKS, CDR2 YYEKEE (reference sequence). The CDR3 spans 13 residues. V gave up 5 bases and J gave up 5 bases, with 13 bases separating them. The CDR3 loop is CASSVGYVETQYF. The CDR3 DNA sequence: TGTGCCAGCAGTGTGGGATATGTGGAGACCCAGTACTTC.

The rearrangement links TRBV20-1 to TRBJ2-7; 10 bases fit TRBD2. The J segment lost 3 bases and the V segment lost 0 bases, leaving 5 bases of the junction unmatched. Germline CDR1 and CDR2: DFQATT and SNEGSKA (reference sequence). CDR3 length: 15 amino acids. The CDR3 reads CSARDSGGLDYEQYF. CDR3 nucleotide sequence: TGCAGTGCTAGAGATAGCGGGGGGTTGGACTACGAGCAGTACTTC.

There are a few counts of this clonotype. The chain employs TRBV27 and TRBJ2-1, with no clear D. The germline V gene encodes CDR1 MNHEY and CDR2 SMNVEV (reference sequence). CDR3 length: 12 residues. The V end lost 5 bases, the J end lost 10 bases, and 12 bases lay between the germline ends. The CDR3 nucleotides read TGTGCCAGCAGTGACCTTCTTAGGGAGCAGTTCTTC. This gives the protein CASSDLLREQFF.

CDR3 residues: CSVEGTQLSLAFF. CDR3 nucleotide sequence: TGCAGCGTTGAAGGGACCCAACTTAGTCTGGCTTTCTTT. The V gene is TRBV29-1, the J gene TRBJ1-1; no clear D gene. The V end lost 1 base, the J end lost 11 bases, and 17 bases lay between the germline ends. The CDR3 runs 13 residues. Germline V gives CDR1 SQVTM, CDR2 ANQGSEA.

This chain connects TRBV9 to TRBJ2-5; D is perhaps TRBD1 (7 bases). Judging by the DNA end, TRBJ2-1 fits better; the J call may be wrong. This CDR3 spans 14 amino acids. The germline gives CDR1 SGDLS, CDR2 YYNGEE. As DNA, the CDR3 is TGTGCCAGCAGCGTATCAGGGGGGCAAGAGACCCAGTTCTTC. Amino acids: CASSVSGGQETQFF.

This clonotype has a handful of counts. V gene TRBV19 combines with J gene TRBJ2-1, with 8 positions matching TRBD1. V lost 0 bases to trimming and J lost 6 bases; unmatched junction nucleotides: 1. The CDR3 extends over 14 amino acids. Germline loops: CDR1 LNHDA, CDR2 SQIVND (reference sequence). The CDR3: CASSIEQGGNEQFF. The DNA for the CDR3 is TGTGCCAGTAGTATAGAACAGGGGGGCAATGAGCAGTTCTTC.

In its sample, this clonotype was seen a few times. This sequence joins TRBV7-2 and TRBJ1-2, with D possibly being TRBD1 (5 bases). Trimming removed 5 bases at V and 1 base at J, with 14 bases between. In germline, CDR1 is SGHTA, CDR2 FQGNSA. There are 15 residues in the CDR3. The chain's CDR3 is CASSLRAGGNYGYTF. As DNA, the CDR3 is TGTGCCAGCAGCCTAAGGGCGGGGGGTAACTATGGCTACACCTTC.

The rearrangement uses TRBV4-3 and TRBJ2-5; possible D gene TRBD1, 6 bases. The end of the DNA aligns better with TRBJ2-7, so the J call may be wrong. The CDR3 consists of 17 residues. CDR1 is LGHNA, CDR2 YSLEER, per germline. The CDR3 reads CASSQEAVTPRDNEQYF. DNA of the CDR3: TGCGCCAGCAGCCAAGAGGCAGTAACACCCCGGGACAACGAGCAGTACTTC.

The V gene is TRBV7-9, the J gene TRBJ2-5; D is possibly TRBD1 or TRBD2 (5 bases each). The CDR3 covers 15 residues. Germline CDR1 is SEHNR and CDR2 is FQNEAQ (reference sequence). The germline V and J ends were trimmed by 3 bases and 11 bases, with 22 bases remaining between them. CDR3 region: CASSFIHGGSNEQYF. DNA for the CDR3: TGTGCCAGCAGCTTCATCCATGGGGGTTCTAATGAGCAGTACTTC.

This clonotype was found a few times. The chain joins TRBV2 to TRBJ1-1; no reliable D call. From germline, CDR1 is SNHLY and CDR2 FYNNEI. Trimming pared 1 base from V and 7 bases from J, leaving 7 bases between. This CDR3 spans 12 amino acids. The CDR3 here is CASSEGACEAFF. The CDR3 DNA reads as TGTGCCAGCAGTGAAGGGGCGTGTGAAGCTTTCTTT.

This clonotype was picked up a small number of times. This chain connects TRBV10-3 to TRBJ1-5, with TRBD1 as a possible D gene (5 bases). Germline values: CDR1 ENHRY, CDR2 SYGVKD. V lost 2 bases, J lost 3 bases, and 8 bases lay in between. The CDR3 contains 14 residues. CDR3 bases: TGTGCCATCAGTGAGCCAGGGATCAATCAGCCCCAGCATTTT. As protein: CAISEPGINQPQHF.